What follows are 15 T cell receptor beta chains derived from one specimen sequenced in a study of regulatory T cells in long-lasting Graves disease. iRepertoire HTBI primers and Arm-PCR of CDR3 regions built TCR beta libraries. MiXCR was run by TCRdb on the multiplex PCR reads, yielding one entry per CDR3 protein. Found here are approximately 480,000 distinct CDR3 sequences, 15% to 20% of them singletons; the top ten hold 12%. Time point given: newly diagnosed GD, antithyroid drugs for less than 3 months. Construction of the TCR library relied on RNA isolated from PBMCs. Another study also made use of these data, one on T cells in Graves' hyperthyroidism and ophthalmopathy.

Sample: peripheral blood mononuclear cells (PBMCs), taken at new diagnosis, from a patient treated with antithyroid drugs. Every receptor here comes from a man aged 40-49 years with Graves disease.

This clonotype has a count of ten or more. The rearrangement links TRBV28 to TRBJ2-7; 8 bases map to TRBD1. Trimming removed 5 bases from V and 7 bases from J; junction bases left unmatched: 4. CDR1 and CDR2 from the germline V gene are MDHEN and SYDVKM. The CDR3 is 12 residues long. In DNA form, the CDR3 reads TGTGCCAGCAGTCGGACAGGGTGGGAGCAGTACTTC. This translates into CASSRTGWEQYF.

This clonotype was seen a few times. V gene TRBV18 combines with J gene TRBJ2-2, with 7 nucleotides matching TRBD1. The CDR3 runs 16 residues. V was clipped by 3 bases and J by 4 bases; unmatched bases: 8. Germline-derived CDR1 and CDR2 are KGHSH and LQKENI. CDR3 sequence: CASSPGQIGSTGELFF. CDR3 bases: TGTGCCAGCTCACCGGGACAGATAGGAAGCACCGGGGAGCTGTTTTTT.

This clonotype showed up just once. The chain recombines TRBV7-2 with TRBJ2-7; a weak D match, TRBD2 (6 bases). V dropped 0 bases and J dropped 4 bases, with 19 bases sitting between them. Per germline, CDR1 SGHTA and CDR2 FQGNSA. There are 17 residues in the CDR3. For the CDR3, the DNA is TGTGCCAGCAGCTTAGCGCGGGCGGGACCGCCGGGTTACGAGCAGTACTTC. Its protein product is CASSLARAGPPGYEQYF.

This clonotype was seen many times. V and J are TRBV12-3 or TRBV12-4 and TRBJ2-2; 8 bases align to TRBD1. V trimming: 6 bases; J trimming: 1 base; junction bases outside the gene matches: 7. The CDR3 extends over 16 amino acids. The CDR3 DNA reads TGTGCCAGCAGACAGGGGGGTAGATTGAACACCGGGGAGCTGTTTTTT. It is translated as CASRQGGRLNTGELFF.

This clonotype has a count of ten or more. The chain is built from TRBV2 and TRBJ1-5; D is unresolved. CDR3 length: 13 amino acids. Deletions cut 6 bases from V and 4 bases from J, with 10 bases between. From germline, CDR1 is SNHLY and CDR2 FYNNEI. The CDR3 spells CASSGLSNQPQHF. The CDR3 DNA follows: TGTGCCAGCAGCGGACTTTCAAATCAGCCCCAGCATTTT.

The table lists this clonotype with many counts. The chain has TRBV12-3 or TRBV12-4 and TRBJ2-7, with D hard to call. The CDR3 is 11 amino acids. Trimming removed 2 bases at V and 5 bases at J, with 4 bases between. DNA for the CDR3: TGTGCCAGCAGTTTACTCCACGAGCAGTACTTC. Translation: CASSLLHEQYF.

This sequence joins TRBV10-3 and TRBJ2-1; 11 bases match TRBD2. CDR1 is ENHRY and CDR2 is SYGVKD in the germline V gene. This CDR3 has 15 amino acids. V lost 6 bases, J lost 8 bases, and 9 bases stayed unmatched. The CDR3 region is CAIRELAGELDEQFF. Written as DNA, the CDR3 is TGTGCCATCAGAGAACTAGCGGGAGAGCTCGATGAGCAGTTCTTC.

This clonotype was found many times. The chain joins TRBV28 to TRBJ1-2, with unresolved D. The V end was cut by 8 bases, the J end by 5 bases, with 15 bases between. Germline V gene data show CDR1 as MDHEN and CDR2 as SYDVKM. This CDR3 is 13 amino acids long. CDR3 coding DNA: TGTGCCAGCCTTCGCTCCACAGTATATGGCTACACCTTC. Translating it yields CASLRSTVYGYTF.

This clonotype showed up just a few times. An end of the junction differs from the germline gene, which may be a read error. The chain combines TRBV28 with TRBJ1-4; D unresolved. Germline assignment: CDR1 MDHEN and CDR2 SYDVKM. This CDR3 is 14 amino acids long. CDR3 protein: CASSFRATNEKLVF. CDR3 nucleotides: TGTGCCAGCAGTTTCAGAGCAACTAATGAAAAACTGGTTTTT.

This clonotype was seen at least ten times. The chain recombines TRBV3-1 with TRBJ2-3; no clear D. This CDR3 region has 16 residues. Trimming stripped 0 bases from V and 1 base from J, with 11 bases between. CDR1 is LGHDT, CDR2 YNNKEL, per germline (reference sequence). The CDR3, as DNA: TGTGCCAGCAGCCAAGATGAGGCGTGGGGCACAGATACGCAGTATTTT. Encoded protein: CASSQDEAWGTDTQYF.

The chain links TRBV27 to TRBJ2-7, with 8 bases aligning to TRBD1. Trimming at V came to 2 bases and at J to 2 bases, leaving 8 bases not matched to a gene. Germline loops: CDR1 MNHEY, CDR2 SMNVEV (reference sequence). The CDR3 is 16 amino acids. The CDR3 region has the DNA TGTGCCAGCAGTTTAGTGTCGGACAGGGTTACCTACGAGCAGTACTTC. It encodes CASSLVSDRVTYEQYF.

Only a few counts were recorded for this clonotype. The chain is built from TRBV29-1 and TRBJ2-1; TRBD1 matches 10 bases. CDR3 length: 14 residues. Germline-derived CDR1 and CDR2 are SQVTM and ANQGSEA. The junction had 6 bases not matched to a gene; V was cut back by 6 bases and J by 4 bases. In DNA, the CDR3 is TGCAGCGTCCGGGGACAGGGGCCGTACAATGAGCAGTTCTTC. Protein sequence: CSVRGQGPYNEQFF.

In the case of this clonotype: Given a much more abundant clone one base away, this may be a read error. V gene TRBV24-1 combines with J gene TRBJ2-5; D is undetermined. The CDR3 contains 15 residues. Germline assignment: CDR1 KGHDR and CDR2 SFDVKD. The CDR3 sequence: CAASDSLSAGETQYF. In DNA form, the CDR3 reads TGTGCCGCCAGTGATTCCCTGTCGGCCGGGGAGACCCAGTACTTC.

This clonotype appeared many times. The chain combines TRBV18 with TRBJ2-3; 7 bases fit TRBD2. Losses at the gene ends were 3 bases for V and 4 bases for J; bases not matched to a gene: 10. From germline, CDR1 is KGHSH and CDR2 LQKENI. The CDR3 has 16 residues. This CDR3 reads CASSPSLRERSDTQYF. CDR3 bases: TGTGCCAGCTCACCTTCTCTGCGGGAGCGGTCAGATACGCAGTATTTT.

The gene calls are TRBV5-1 and TRBJ2-1, with 8 bases aligning to TRBD2. Germline V lookup: CDR1 SGHRS, CDR2 YFSETQ. CDR3 length equals 16 residues. Trimming cost V 7 bases and J 3 bases; bases outside gene matches: 12. The CDR3, as DNA: TGCGCCAGCTCGAGACAGCGGGAGTTGAACTACAATGAGCAGTTCTTC. It translates to CASSRQRELNYNEQFF.